Listed here are 27 T cell receptor beta chains from one sample, sequenced in a study of T cell responses to AZD1222 COVID-19 vaccine (dated by TCRdb to about 2021). What the time point label conveys for this sample: baseline before first vaccination. The library was produced with the immunoSEQ multiplex PCR assay. Here the immuneACCESS table is served through TCRdb, limited to in-frame sequences with V and J called. Missing clones are a known gap in these copies; in checked studies unresolved V genes cover under half, and the rest lacks a known reason. In all, the sample holds 150,000 or so clones, and under 95% of those were seen once. The biggest ten clones account for about 4.6% of the sample. The starting material was peripheral blood, obtained on day 0 of AZD1222 vaccination. These receptor sequences come from an adult in good health.

The chain combines TRBV9 with TRBJ2-1; 11 bases map to TRBD2. Germline-derived CDR1 and CDR2 are SGDLS and YYNGEE. V lost 6 bases and J lost 5; bases outside the gene matches: 7. The CDR3 has 15 amino acids. DNA of the CDR3: TGTGCCAGCAACATAGCGGGAGGGCCCCACAATGAGCAGTTCTTC. It specifies CASNIAGGPHNEQFF.

V gene TRBV30 combines with J gene TRBJ2-3; D is ambiguous. V was cut by 1 base and J by 3 bases, with 8 bases left in between. The CDR3 has 13 residues. Per the germline V gene, CDR1 is GTSNPN and CDR2 is SVGIG (reference sequence). This chain's CDR3 is CAWSETITDTQYF. The CDR3 region has the DNA TGTGCCTGGAGTGAAACTATAACAGATACGCAGTATTTT.

The chain has TRBV9 and TRBJ2-2, with D maybe TRBD1 (6 bases). The CDR3 covers 12 residues. Germline V lookup: CDR1 SGDLS, CDR2 YYNGEE. V lost 7 bases and J lost 6, with 10 bases in between. For the CDR3, the DNA is TGTGCCAGCCGAGGGGGAGCCGGGGAGCTGTTTTTT. Translating gives CASRGGAGELFF.

The chain uses TRBV28 and TRBJ2-1, with D possibly matching TRBD2 (6 bases). CDR3 length: 16 residues. Looked up from germline, CDR1 is MDHEN and CDR2 is SYDVKM. Trimming removed 10 bases at V and 7 bases at J, with 26 bases between. The CDR3 reads CATQTSGRGLENEQFF. The CDR3 nucleotides read TGTGCCACACAAACCTCTGGGCGGGGCCTGGAGAATGAGCAGTTCTTC. Drawing the rest from reference TRBV28 and TRBJ2-1, the complete variable domain is DVKVTQSSRYLVKRTGEKVFLECVQDMDHENMFWYRQDPGLGLRLIYFSYDVKMKEKGDIPEGYSVSREKKERFSLILESASTNQTSMYLCATQTSGRGLENEQFFGPGTRLTVL.

V is TRBV9 and J is TRBJ2-1, with TRBD2 matching 9 bases. CDR1 is SGDLS and CDR2 is YYNGEE in the germline V gene. Losses at the gene ends were 4 bases for V and 4 bases for J; bases not matched to a gene: 6. CDR3 length: 15 amino acids. CDR3: CASSSVAGVYNEQFF. Here the CDR3 DNA reads TGTGCCAGCAGCTCCGTAGCGGGAGTGTACAATGAGCAGTTCTTC.

The V gene is TRBV28, the J gene TRBJ2-7; 11 nucleotides match TRBD1. Germline values: CDR1 MDHEN, CDR2 SYDVKM. The CDR3 runs 16 residues. The V segment lost 6 bases and the J segment 6 bases; nucleotides outside the gene matches: 13. CDR3 loop: CASRITPGQGVFEQYF. The CDR3 DNA follows: TGTGCCAGCAGGATAACCCCGGGACAGGGGGTGTTCGAGCAGTACTTC.

This chain uses TRBV18 with TRBJ2-1; TRBD1 aligns across 7 bases. With V trimmed by 3 bases and J by 4 bases, 9 bases remained unmatched. Germline V lookup: CDR1 KGHSH, CDR2 LQKENI. The CDR3 extends over 16 amino acids. DNA for the CDR3: TGTGCCAGCTCACCTAAGATAGGGGGCGGGTACAATGAGCAGTTCTTC. Protein: CASSPKIGGGYNEQFF.

The rearrangement links TRBV7-3 to TRBJ2-1; 9 positions agree with TRBD2. The CDR3 is made up of 15 amino acids. Germline CDR1 SGHTA, CDR2 FQGTGA. The V and J ends lost 5 bases and 8 bases, in that order; junction bases with no gene match: 10. This CDR3 reads CASSRRLAEWDEQFF. The CDR3 DNA is TGTGCCAGCAGCCGAAGACTAGCGGAGTGGGATGAGCAGTTCTTC.

In this sample, this clone turned up a few times. CDR3 in amino acids: CASSPDYFNEQFF. The CDR3 bases are TGTGCCAGCAGCCCGGACTATTTCAATGAGCAGTTCTTC. The V gene is TRBV2, the J gene TRBJ2-1, with a weak D call TRBD2 (6 bases). Trimming shortened V by 6 bases and J by 6 bases, and 12 bases separated the two germline ends. The germline V gene encodes CDR1 SNHLY and CDR2 FYNNEI. The CDR3 consists of 13 residues.

The CDR3 protein is CASSQVLWGKETQYF. CDR3 nucleotides: TGTGCCAGCAGCCAAGTTCTCTGGGGAAAAGAGACCCAGTACTTC. The V gene is TRBV14, the J gene TRBJ2-5, with no clear D. This CDR3 has 15 residues. Deletions cut 1 base from V and 3 bases from J, with 12 bases between. Germline CDR1 is SGHDN and CDR2 is FVKESK.

This chain uses TRBV6-4 with TRBJ1-1; D gene uncertain. This CDR3 is 13 amino acids long. The germline V gene has CDR1 MRHNA and CDR2 SNTAGT. Trimming removed 6 bases at V and 1 base at J, with 9 bases between. This chain's CDR3 is CASSATENTEAFF. In nucleotides, the CDR3 is TGTGCCAGCAGCGCCACTGAGAACACTGAAGCTTTCTTT.

This chain links TRBV7-2 with TRBJ2-7, with a possible D match to TRBD2 (6 bases). Germline V gene sequence: CDR1 SGHTA, CDR2 FQGNSA. The CDR3 consists of 14 residues. V gave up 1 base and J gave up 4 bases, with 11 bases separating them. This chain's CDR3 is CASSLGREKYEQYF. CDR3 DNA sequence: TGTGCCAGCAGCTTAGGCCGGGAGAAGTACGAGCAGTACTTC.

The chain has TRBV18 and TRBJ2-1; D unclear. The CDR3 runs to 16 residues. Trimming left V 5 bases short and J 5 bases short, with 19 bases between. CDR1 is KGHSH and CDR2 is LQKENI in the germline V gene. The CDR3 DNA follows: TGTGCCAGCTCAACCCCGTTTGGTAGTCTTCACAATGAGCAGTTCTTC. Translation: CASSTPFGSLHNEQFF. The whole variable domain, remainder taken from reference TRBV18 and TRBJ2-1, is NAGVMQNPRHLVRRRGQEARLRCSPMKGHSHVYWYRQLPEEGLKFMVYLQKENIIDESGMPKERFSAEFPKEGPSILRIQQVVRGDSAAYFCASSTPFGSLHNEQFFGPGTRLTVL.

The rearrangement joins TRBV6-2 or TRBV6-3 to TRBJ1-3; TRBD1 is a possible D gene (6 bases). CDR1 is MNHEY, CDR2 SVGEGT, per germline. The CDR3 totals 18 residues. Trimming removed 4 bases at V and 0 bases at J, with 19 bases between. CDR3: CASSFHSPGANSGNTIYF. As DNA, the CDR3 is TGTGCCAGCAGTTTTCATTCGCCGGGGGCGAACTCTGGAAACACCATATATTTT.

V is TRBV12-5 and J is TRBJ1-1; D is ambiguous. The CDR3 covers 15 residues. Germline V gives CDR1 LGHNT, CDR2 FRNRAP. Trimming took off 1 base at V and 4 bases at J, with 13 bases between the two ends. As DNA, the CDR3 is TGTGCTAGTGGTTTGGGGACTCCGGGAGGCACTGAAGCTTTCTTT. Amino acid sequence: CASGLGTPGGTEAFF.

The genes are TRBV6-5 and TRBJ2-1, with 10 nucleotides matching TRBD2. Germline V gene sequence: CDR1 MNHEY, CDR2 SVGAGI. With 10 bases clipped from V and 2 bases from J, the junction kept 8 bases outside the gene matches. CDR3 size: 15 residues. In DNA, the CDR3 is TGTGCCAACGAAGGGCTAGCGGGGGCCTACAATGAGCAGTTCTTC. It translates to CANEGLAGAYNEQFF.

The CDR3 nucleotides are TGTGCCAGCAGCCCAGCGACAGGTTTTTCCTACGAGCAGTACTTC. Translated, it gives CASSPATGFSYEQYF. The gene calls are TRBV9 and TRBJ2-7, with D possibly matching TRBD1 (6 bases). The CDR3 is 15 residues long. CDR1 is SGDLS, CDR2 YYNGEE, per germline. V lost 4 bases, J lost 1 base, and 15 bases lay in between.

This clone was seen more than once but under ten times. The chain combines TRBV19 with TRBJ1-4; the D is unclear. Trimming took off 3 bases at V and 4 bases at J, with 12 bases between the two ends. Looked up from germline, CDR1 is LNHDA and CDR2 is SQIVND (reference sequence). This CDR3 is 15 amino acids long. The CDR3 loop is CASSMVAGVNEKLFF. In DNA, the CDR3 is TGTGCCAGTAGTATGGTGGCAGGAGTTAATGAAAAACTGTTTTTT. The entire variable domain, with the rest obtained from reference TRBV19 and TRBJ1-4, is as follows: DGGITQSPKYLFRKEGQNVTLSCEQNLNHDAMYWYRQDPGQGLRLIYYSQIVNDFQKGDIAEGYSVSREKKESFPLTVTSAQKNPTAFYLCASSMVAGVNEKLFFGSGTQLSVL.

This rearrangement joins TRBV30 to TRBJ2-7; possibly TRBD1 for D (5 bases). Germline V gene sequence: CDR1 GTSNPN, CDR2 SVGIG (reference sequence). V was cut by 0 bases and J by 9 bases, with 12 bases left in between. The CDR3 loop spans 12 amino acids. The CDR3 DNA is TGTGCCTGGAGTGTCCTAGGACATGGGCAGTACTTC. Encoded protein: CAWSVLGHGQYF.

This clone was observed a handful of times. The genes are TRBV24-1 and TRBJ2-5, with D unresolved. CDR1 and CDR2 from the germline V gene are KGHDR and SFDVKD. The CDR3 loop spans 13 amino acids. V gave up 3 bases and J gave up 1 base, with 5 bases separating them. CDR3 DNA sequence: TGTGCCACCAGTGATGGGCCCCAAGAGACCCAGTACTTC. It translates to CATSDGPQETQYF.

V usage is TRBV7-9 and J usage is TRBJ2-5, with a tentative D call TRBD1 (5 bases). Per the germline V gene, CDR1 is SEHNR and CDR2 is FQNEAQ (reference sequence). V was shortened by 3 bases and J by 3 bases, with 17 bases between the two germline ends. There are 16 residues in the CDR3. DNA for the CDR3: TGTGCCAGCAGCTTTCTAGGTGAAAACAGGAAAGAGACCCAGTACTTC. This sequence encodes CASSFLGENRKETQYF.

The CDR3 DNA follows: TGTGCCAGCAGTGCAGTTGACAGTGGCACGGGACAGACTTTCTACGAGCAGTACTTC. It encodes CASSAVDSGTGQTFYEQYF. J is TRBJ2-7 and V is TRBV2, with 7 bases aligning to TRBD1. V lost 4 bases and J lost 3; bases outside the gene matches: 21. The CDR3 spans 19 residues. Germline-derived CDR1 and CDR2 are SNHLY and FYNNEI.

The DNA of the CDR3 is TGTGCCAGCAGCCATACAGGGGGCGTAGTGAAAAACATTCAGTACTTC. Translated, it gives CASSHTGGVVKNIQYF. The V call is TRBV6-2 or TRBV6-3, the J call TRBJ2-4; 9 bases are shared with TRBD1. V shed 6 bases, J shed 4 bases, and the junction held 10 bases outside the gene matches. Per germline, CDR1 MNHEY and CDR2 SVGEGT. CDR3 length: 16 amino acids.

V is TRBV4-1 and J is TRBJ1-2; D is possibly TRBD1 (5 bases). The V end was cut by 5 bases, the J end by 3 bases, with 10 bases between. CDR1 and CDR2 from the germline V gene are MGHRA and YSYEKL. The CDR3 consists of 13 residues. CDR3 residues: CASSSGTDYGYTF. In nucleotides, the CDR3 is TGCGCCAGCAGCTCGGGGACGGACTATGGCTACACCTTC.

This clone was counted a single time. This chain links TRBV28 with TRBJ2-1; 9 bases match TRBD1. CDR3 length equals 16 residues. The germline gives CDR1 MDHEN, CDR2 SYDVKM. With V trimmed by 4 bases and J by 8 bases, 12 bases remained unmatched. This chain's CDR3 is CASSSYAGTGKDEQFF. The CDR3 DNA sequence: TGTGCCAGCAGTTCCTACGCCGGGACAGGGAAAGATGAGCAGTTCTTC.

This chain connects TRBV9 to TRBJ2-5; a possible D gene is TRBD1 (6 bases). This CDR3 has 15 amino acids. V was cut by 4 bases and J by 1 base, with 14 bases left in between. Germline CDR1 reads SGDLS; CDR2 reads YYNGEE. DNA for the CDR3: TGTGCCAGCAGCCAGACTTGGACAGCCCAAGAGACCCAGTACTTC. It yields the protein CASSQTWTAQETQYF.

The table lists this clone with a count of one. The J gene is TRBJ2-7, the V gene TRBV3-1 (or the pseudogene TRBV3-2); D remains ambiguous. Trimming cost V 0 bases and J 5 bases, with 5 bases left between them. Germline values: CDR1 LGHDT, CDR2 YNNKEL (reference sequence). This CDR3 contains 12 residues. The CDR3 is CASSQDYHEQYF. As DNA, the CDR3 is TGTGCCAGCAGCCAAGATTACCACGAGCAGTACTTC.